This T cell receptor (beta chain) appears in the sequencing data of a study of response to subunit inactivated influenza vaccine. Study-wide results and limits: Authors suggested few new T cells are recruited by each seasonal influenza vaccination.

This clonotype was observed a single time. Its antigen is unidentified. Germline assignment: CDR1 LGHDT and CDR2 YNNKEL (reference sequence). The CDR3 is made up of 15 amino acids. The germline V and J ends were trimmed by 0 bases and 6 bases, with 9 bases remaining between them. MiXCR, run by TCRdb on the RT-PCR reads, gives a single entry per CDR3 protein. Of 650,000 to 800,000 distinct CDR3 sequences listed, roughly 20% are singletons. The TCR sequence derives from a middle-aged man who received an inactivated influenza vaccine. Sequenced material: PBMCs from blood, taken more than 4 days after vaccination. The chain links TRBV3-1 to TRBJ2-6; no firm D call. CDR3 loop: CASSQDLDPANVLTF. The CDR3 coding sequence is TGTGCCAGCAGCCAAGATCTGGACCCGGCCAACGTCCTGACTTTC.